The T cell receptor (beta chain) described here comes from a study of blood T cell repertoires in COVID-19. As for the study in general: Sites in the United States, Italy and Spain provided acute and convalescent COVID-19 samples.

Clones were sequenced by immunoSEQ multiplex PCR, and TCRdb holds only the in-frame ones, with some missing. The sample records some 290,000 clones, 90% being singletons. Trimming took 6 bases from V and 3 from J, leaving 12 bases between them. Germline CDR1 ENHRY, CDR2 SYGVKD. The CDR3 runs 13 residues. While infection was still active, Seattle patients were enrolled and then followed longitudinally. Input material: peripheral blood. This clonotype was obtained from a woman aged 40 to 50 with COVID-19, enrolled during active disease. The V call is TRBV10-3, the J call TRBJ2-7, with D possibly being TRBD1 (6 bases). The CDR3, as DNA: TGTGCCATCAGACCGGGACACATCTACGAGCAGTACTTC. Translating it yields CAIRPGHIYEQYF.